What follows are 17 T cell receptor beta chains derived from one specimen sequenced in a study of CD8 T cells in ankylosing spondylitis. Findings of the study overall: Apparently characteristic of ankylosing spondylitis blood was a TCR beta motif (fewer than 10 highly homologous variants).

The antigens these receptors bind are not known. TCRdb called the 5' RACE reads again in MiXCR, with one record for every CDR3 protein. The sample carries 650,000 to 800,000 distinct CDR3 sequences, 19% recorded once. Sequencing input: blood, either unsorted or a sorted T cell fraction (not recorded which). Source of these receptors: a male donor with ankylosing spondylitis.

The V and J genes are TRBV24-1 and TRBJ2-3, with 14 bases fitting TRBD2. V lost 4 bases and J lost 4; bases outside the gene matches: 6. CDR1 KGHDR and CDR2 SFDVKD come from the germline V gene. The CDR3 has 17 residues. CDR3 sequence reads: CATSETGTSGSPDTQYF. DNA for the CDR3: TGTGCCACCAGTGAAACCGGGACTAGCGGGAGCCCAGATACGCAGTATTTT.

This chain joins TRBV7-9 and TRBJ2-1; D gene ambiguous. The length of the CDR3 is 16 residues. From germline, CDR1 is SEHNR and CDR2 FQNEAQ (reference sequence). V was trimmed by 0 bases and J by 0 bases, leaving 9 bases between them. The CDR3 region is CASSLASADSYNEQFF. The CDR3 DNA reads TGTGCCAGCAGCTTAGCTTCGGCAGACTCCTACAATGAGCAGTTCTTC.

V gene TRBV20-1 combines with J gene TRBJ2-5, with a tentative D call TRBD2 (6 bases). Trimming took 6 bases from V and 2 from J, leaving 13 bases between them. Germline-derived CDR1 and CDR2 are DFQATT and SNEGSKA (reference sequence). The CDR3 runs to 13 residues. The CDR3 protein is CSAPDGGQETQYF. Here the CDR3 DNA reads TGCAGTGCCCCGGACGGGGGACAAGAGACCCAGTACTTC.

The J gene is TRBJ2-2, the V gene TRBV3-1; the match to TRBD2 covers 14 bases. Trimming at V came to 4 bases and at J to 1 base, leaving 2 bases not matched to a gene. The CDR3 loop spans 17 amino acids. Germline V gene sequence: CDR1 LGHDT, CDR2 YNNKEL (reference sequence). The CDR3 sequence: CASSRTSGGRNTGELFF. CDR3 bases: TGTGCCAGCAGCCGGACTAGCGGGGGGAGGAACACCGGGGAGCTGTTTTTT.

This clonotype was observed a handful of times. This chain links TRBV5-5 with TRBJ2-4, with a weak D call TRBD2 (6 bases). The CDR3 is made up of 14 amino acids. CDR1 is SGHKS and CDR2 is YYEKEE in the germline V gene (reference sequence). V gave up 5 bases and J gave up 0 bases, with 9 bases separating them. The CDR3: CASRSGLAKNIQYF. The CDR3 DNA reads as TGTGCCAGCAGGTCGGGACTAGCCAAAAACATTCAGTACTTC.

This chain uses TRBV29-1 with TRBJ2-7; TRBD1 aligns across 9 bases. With V trimmed by 4 bases and J by 0 bases, 7 bases remained unmatched. In germline, CDR1 is SQVTM, CDR2 ANQGSEA. This CDR3 has 15 amino acids. The CDR3 here is CSVGEGTGISYEQYF. The CDR3 region has the DNA TGCAGCGTTGGTGAGGGGACAGGGATCTCCTACGAGCAGTACTTC.

This clonotype was seen only a few times. This chain uses TRBV3-1 with TRBJ2-5; D call uncertain. The CDR3 extends over 14 amino acids. The germline V gene encodes CDR1 LGHDT and CDR2 YNNKEL (reference sequence). V was shortened by 4 bases and J by 1 base, with 10 bases between the two germline ends. CDR3 in amino acids: CASSPDSAQETQYF. The CDR3 DNA follows: TGTGCCAGCAGCCCCGACTCCGCCCAAGAGACCCAGTACTTC.

A few counts support this clonotype. The chain links TRBV4-2 to TRBJ1-2, with D uncertain. The germline V gene has CDR1 LGHNA and CDR2 YNFKEQ. This CDR3 contains 15 residues. Trimming removed 7 bases at V and 4 bases at J, with 19 bases between. This chain's CDR3 is CASTSGGIGSYGYTF. DNA for the CDR3: TGTGCCAGCACCTCGGGAGGGATTGGTAGCTATGGCTACACCTTC.

V gene TRBV2 combines with J gene TRBJ2-2; D is perhaps TRBD2 (6 bases). CDR3 length equals 14 residues. CDR1 and CDR2 (germline): SNHLY, FYNNEI. The V end was cut by 6 bases, the J end by 1 base, with 9 bases between. The CDR3 DNA reads as TGTGCCAGCAGCGTTAGCGGGAACACCGGGGAGCTGTTTTTT. It yields the protein CASSVSGNTGELFF.

Only a few counts were recorded for this clonotype. The J gene is TRBJ2-3, the V gene TRBV25-1; 10 bases are shared with TRBD2. The germline gives CDR1 MGHDK, CDR2 SYGVNS. V was pared by 1 base and J by 3 bases, with 10 bases of the junction left unmatched. The CDR3 consists of 18 residues. This CDR3 reads CASSESGTISGGTDTQYF. CDR3 coding DNA: TGTGCCAGCAGTGAATCTGGGACGATTAGCGGGGGGACAGATACGCAGTATTTT.

V and J are TRBV4-2 and TRBJ2-3, with D maybe TRBD2 (6 bases). Trimming cost V 0 bases and J 5 bases, with 15 bases left between them. Germline-derived CDR1 and CDR2 are LGHNA and YNFKEQ. The CDR3 sequence is 16 residues long. CDR3 region: CASSQELGLLVDTQYF. In DNA form, the CDR3 reads TGTGCCAGCAGCCAAGAGCTGGGACTCCTCGTAGATACGCAGTATTTT.

This clonotype has just a few counts. J is TRBJ2-3 and V is TRBV6-4, with TRBD2 matching over 10 bases. The germline CDR1 and CDR2 sequences are MRHNA and SNTAGT. The CDR3 is 15 residues long. J gave up 1 base and V 5 bases, and 3 bases lay outside the gene matches. The CDR3, as DNA: TGTGCCAGCAGTACCAGCGGGGGGGGCACAGATACGCAGTATTTT. This encodes CASSTSGGGTDTQYF.

The V and J genes are TRBV5-1 and TRBJ2-7; 9 nucleotides agree with TRBD2. CDR1 is SGHRS, CDR2 YFSETQ, per germline. There are 17 residues in the CDR3. Germline trimming cut 0 bases from V and 0 bases from J; bases unmatched to any gene: 7. Written as DNA, the CDR3 is TGCGCCAGCAGCTTGGCGCCTAGCGGGGCCCCCTCCTACGAGCAGTACTTC. It encodes CASSLAPSGAPSYEQYF. Variable domain in full (rest from reference TRBV5-1 and TRBJ2-7): KAGVTQTPRYLIKTRGQQVTLSCSPISGHRSVSWYQQTPGQGLQFLFEYFSETQRNKGNFPGRFSGRQFSNSRSEMNVSTLELGDSALYLCASSLAPSGAPSYEQYFGPGTRLTVT.

This clonotype was seen more than once but under ten times. The CDR3 spells CASSHGIAGVTDTQYF. As DNA, the CDR3 is TGTGCCAGCAGCCACGGGATAGCGGGGGTCACAGATACGCAGTATTTT. The chain carries TRBV3-1 and TRBJ2-3, with 9 bases identical to TRBD2. The V gene's germline CDR1 is LGHDT and CDR2 YNNKEL (reference sequence). There are 16 residues in the CDR3. V lost 3 bases to trimming and J lost 2 bases; unmatched junction nucleotides: 6.

This clonotype was detected ten times or more. This sequence joins TRBV12-3 or TRBV12-4 and TRBJ2-5; 8 bases line up with TRBD2. V lost 4 bases and J lost 7; bases outside the gene matches: 11. The CDR3 extends over 15 amino acids. This CDR3 reads CASSSTAGEVGTQYF. CDR3 sequence (DNA): TGTGCCAGCAGTTCCACAGCGGGAGAGGTGGGGACCCAGTACTTC.

This clonotype was seen a few times. The chain combines TRBV4-2 with TRBJ2-3; D may be TRBD2 (6 bases). The CDR3 runs to 16 residues. V lost 0 bases and J lost 4, with 14 bases in between. CDR1 and CDR2 from the germline V gene are LGHNA and YNFKEQ. The CDR3 sequence: CASSQDYGSMSDTQYF. CDR3 nucleotide sequence: TGTGCCAGCAGCCAAGATTACGGGAGTATGTCAGATACGCAGTATTTT.

This clonotype was counted between two and nine times. The chain couples TRBV7-6 to TRBJ2-7, with D possibly matching TRBD2 (5 bases). The CDR3 is 14 residues long. Trimming cost V 5 bases and J 3 bases, with 14 bases left between them. The germline gives CDR1 SGHVS, CDR2 FNYEAQ. The CDR3 DNA reads TGTGCCAGCAGCGAGCGGTATCCTAGCTACGAGCAGTACTTC. This sequence encodes CASSERYPSYEQYF.